Included here is one T cell receptor (beta chain) sequence, with context. The data are from a study of blood T cell repertoires in COVID-19. On the study more broadly: Researchers got acute and convalescent COVID-19 samples from the United States, Italy and Spain. PBMCs, B-cell-depleted T cells, or T cells provided the cDNA or gDNA that made up the material.

Original processing methods: Nucleated cell number was recorded as an estimate derived from reference gene primer amplification. Here immunoSEQ multiplex PCR was the method, and the copy in TCRdb shows in-frame clones only, minus some. V and J calls plus clone size are reproduced from that table; the DNA served to infer D and trimming. This table has 200,000 to 250,000 clones, less than 90% appearing once. V lost 7 bases, J lost 2 bases, and 14 bases lay in between. CDR1 and CDR2 (germline): MDHEN, SYDVKM. The CDR3 loop spans 15 amino acids. The sequence derives from a man aged 30 to 45 with active or convalescent COVID-19. V usage is TRBV28 and J usage is TRBJ1-4, with a weak D call TRBD1 (5 bases). Material: peripheral blood. Here the CDR3 reads CASKKGLATNEKLFF. CDR3 in DNA: TGTGCCAGCAAGAAGGGGCTTGCGACTAATGAAAAACTGTTTTTT.